Below, 17 T cell receptor beta chains from the same sample are listed, as sequenced in a study of T cell responses to AZD1222 COVID-19 vaccine. Some clones are missing from TCRdb's copy, which holds only in-frame ones; the method was immunoSEQ multiplex PCR. The sample holds approximately 190,000 clones, approximately 90% seen once. The sequences come from peripheral blood, collected on day 0 of AZD1222 vaccination. Source of these receptors: an adult in good health.

The chain joins TRBV4-3 to TRBJ1-2; D is unclear. V dropped 4 bases and J dropped 4 bases, with 19 bases sitting between them. The germline CDR1 and CDR2 sequences are LGHNA and YSLEER. This CDR3 is 16 amino acids long. CDR3 coding DNA: TGCGCCAGCAGCCCAACACTCATCGGCGGATCCTATGGCTACACCTTC. Translation gives CASSPTLIGGSYGYTF.

In its sample, this clone was seen a few times. V gene TRBV6-1 combines with J gene TRBJ2-7; 9 bases agree with TRBD1. J lost 2 bases, V lost 3 bases, and 14 bases had no gene match. CDR3 length: 18 residues. In germline, CDR1 is MNHNS, CDR2 SASEGT. CDR3 nucleotide sequence: TGTGCCAGCAGTGACCCGGGACAGGGTCGTATAAGGACCTACGAGCAGTACTTC. Amino acid sequence: CASSDPGQGRIRTYEQYF.

The chain uses TRBV11-2 and TRBJ1-6; D not resolved. Trimming stripped 5 bases from V and 10 bases from J, with 9 bases between. Looked up from germline, CDR1 is SGHAT and CDR2 is FQNNGV. The CDR3 runs to 12 residues. The CDR3 protein is CASSDQASPLHF. The CDR3 bases are TGTGCCAGCAGCGATCAGGCGTCACCCCTCCACTTT.

V usage is TRBV7-9 and J usage is TRBJ2-1; D is perhaps TRBD2 (6 bases). V lost 5 bases and J 3 bases, leaving 11 bases between the germline ends. The CDR3 extends over 14 amino acids. CDR1 is SEHNR and CDR2 is FQNEAQ in the germline V gene (reference sequence). The CDR3 sequence is CASSTWRDYNEQFF. Here the CDR3 DNA reads TGTGCCAGCAGCACCTGGCGGGACTACAATGAGCAGTTCTTC.

Only one count was recorded for this clone. An end of the junction does not agree with germline; a read error may underlie this. The J gene is TRBJ1-5, the V gene TRBV5-1, with D possibly TRBD1 on 6 matching bases. The germline gives CDR1 SGHRS, CDR2 YFSETQ. CDR3 length equals 14 residues. Here the CDR3 reads CASSPAGGKQPQHF. The CDR3, as DNA: TGCGCCAGCAGCCCGGCGGGGGGCAAGCAGCCCCAGCATTTT.

This clone was counted a single time. The V and J genes are TRBV5-4 and TRBJ2-5, with D perhaps TRBD2 (7 bases). The CDR3 extends over 14 amino acids. Trimming cost V 4 bases and J 5 bases, with 15 bases left between them. CDR1 and CDR2 from the germline V gene are SGHNT and YYREEE (reference sequence). Here the CDR3 reads CASSRPGGGETQYF. CDR3 nucleotides: TGTGCCAGCAGCCGCCCGGGGGGCGGGGAGACCCAGTACTTC.

The V and J genes are TRBV7-8 and TRBJ2-1; the D gene is possibly TRBD2 (5 bases). Per the germline V gene, CDR1 is SGHVS and CDR2 is FQNEAQ. Trimming left V 5 bases short and J 7 bases short, with 21 bases between. This CDR3 contains 16 residues. The CDR3 protein is CASSPAIGRGLNEQFF. The CDR3 DNA is TGTGCCAGCAGCCCCGCTATTGGCAGAGGGCTTAATGAGCAGTTCTTC. The variable domain in full, with the rest retrieved from reference TRBV7-8 and TRBJ2-1, is GAGVSQSPRYKVAKRGQDVALRCDPISGHVSLFWYQQALGQGPEFLTYFQNEAQLDKSGLPSDRFFAERPEGSVSTLKIQRTQQEDSAVYLCASSPAIGRGLNEQFFGPGTRLTVL.

The chain employs TRBV9 and TRBJ2-1; 13 nucleotides line up with TRBD2. CDR3 length equals 18 residues. CDR1 is SGDLS and CDR2 is YYNGEE in the germline V gene. Trimming removed 2 bases from V and 1 base from J; junction bases left unmatched: 6. CDR3 amino acids: CASSVPLAGGTSYNEQFF. In nucleotides, the CDR3 is TGTGCCAGCAGCGTCCCACTAGCGGGGGGGACGTCCTACAATGAGCAGTTCTTC.

The rearrangement joins TRBV27 to TRBJ2-7, with 11 nucleotides matching TRBD1. The V gene's germline CDR1 is MNHEY and CDR2 SMNVEV (reference sequence). The length of the CDR3 is 18 residues. J was trimmed by 3 bases and V by 4 bases; bases with no gene match: 14. The DNA of the CDR3 is TGTGCCAGCAGTTCCCACGAAAGGACAGGGGGCTACGTCTACGAGCAGTACTTC. This codes for CASSSHERTGGYVYEQYF.

The V call is TRBV18, the J call TRBJ2-1, with TRBD1 as a possible D gene (5 bases). Germline CDR1 reads KGHSH; CDR2 reads LQKENI. V lost 0 bases to trimming and J lost 6 bases, with 18 bases between them. The CDR3 length is 17 residues. The CDR3 DNA sequence: TGTGCCAGCTCACCACCCACGGGCAGGGAAGGAGTCAATGAGCAGTTCTTC. Its translation: CASSPPTGREGVNEQFF.

This chain links TRBV5-6 with TRBJ2-2; 11 bases align to TRBD2. V gave up 2 bases and J gave up 3 bases; unmatched junction bases: 0. Germline values: CDR1 SGHDT, CDR2 YYEEEE. The CDR3 runs 15 residues. As DNA, the CDR3 is TGTGCCAGCAGCTTACTAGCGGGAGACACCGGGGAGCTGTTTTTT. It codes for CASSLLAGDTGELFF.

V is TRBV11-3 and J is TRBJ2-2, with D unclear. CDR3 length equals 14 residues. V gave up 5 bases and J gave up 2 bases, with 9 bases separating them. CDR1 and CDR2 (germline): SGHNT, YENEEA. CDR3 bases: TGTGCCAGCAGCCACAACACCAACACCGGGGAGCTGTTTTTT. It specifies CASSHNTNTGELFF.

This rearrangement joins TRBV5-1 to TRBJ1-1; 9 nucleotides agree with TRBD1. The CDR3 loop spans 16 amino acids. CDR1 SGHRS and CDR2 YFSETQ come from the germline V gene. V was pared by 4 bases and J by 1 base, with 8 bases of the junction left unmatched. CDR3: CASSHGQGLENTEAFF. CDR3 coding DNA: TGCGCCAGCAGCCACGGACAGGGGCTAGAGAACACTGAAGCTTTCTTT.

The J gene is TRBJ1-3, the V gene TRBV12-3 or TRBV12-4; D ambiguous. V was cut by 5 bases and J by 2 bases, with 7 bases left in between. The CDR3 length is 13 residues. The CDR3 spells CASSISPGNTIYF. CDR3 DNA: TGTGCCAGCAGTATATCTCCTGGAAACACCATATATTTT.

The rearrangement links TRBV4-1 to TRBJ2-1; D not resolved. The germline gives CDR1 MGHRA, CDR2 YSYEKL. The CDR3 spans 13 residues. V lost 1 base, J lost 6 bases, and 7 bases lay in between. The chain's CDR3 is CASSQVITNEQFF. Here the CDR3 DNA reads TGCGCCAGCAGCCAAGTTATCACCAATGAGCAGTTCTTC.

The chain joins TRBV19 to TRBJ1-5; D is unclear. This CDR3 spans 16 amino acids. Germline loops: CDR1 LNHDA, CDR2 SQIVND (reference sequence). V was clipped by 3 bases and J by 1 base, with 13 bases between them. The CDR3 protein is CASSMERLGSNQPQHF. CDR3 nucleotide sequence: TGTGCCAGTAGTATGGAACGACTGGGGAGCAATCAGCCCCAGCATTTT.

This clone was seen once. The chain has TRBV2 and TRBJ1-1, with D perhaps matching TRBD1 (5 bases). The V gene's germline CDR1 is SNHLY and CDR2 FYNNEI. V was cut by 4 bases and J by 4 bases, with 13 bases left in between. The CDR3 is 14 amino acids. For the CDR3, the DNA is TGTGCCAGCAGTGCGGCCAGGGTGGTCACTGAAGCTTTCTTT. It specifies CASSAARVVTEAFF.